This TCR beta chain was observed in a study of radiotherapy plus CTLA-4 blockade in lung cancer. Profiled with immunoSEQ multiplex PCR; TCRdb holds only in-frame clones, not every one. The data show about 36,000 clones, 72% seen once. The V gene end was trimmed by 4 bases and the J gene end by 2 bases; junction bases not matched to a gene: 1. CDR1 KGHSH and CDR2 LQKENI come from the germline V gene. The CDR3 runs 13 residues. Those with chemo-refractory metastatic non-small-cell lung cancer were treated with focal radiation combined with CTLA-4 blockade using ipilimumab. The chain is built from TRBV18 and TRBJ1-1, with 7 bases identical to TRBD1. The TCR originated in a human donor with non-small cell lung cancer who had stable disease on radiotherapy plus ipilimumab. The material was peripheral blood, obtained from a patient treated with radiotherapy plus ipilimumab. The CDR3 DNA follows: TGTGCCAGCTCACGGGACAGCAACACTGAAGCTTTCTTT. Protein product: CASSRDSNTEAFF.